The sequence of this TCR beta chain was determined in a study of patients and donors after allogeneic stem cell transplantation. V dropped 4 bases and J dropped 6 bases, with 16 bases sitting between them. CDR1 is DFQATT, CDR2 SNEGSKA, per germline (reference sequence). This CDR3 contains 13 residues. TCRdb redid the calling of the RT-PCR reads with MiXCR, one entry per CDR3 protein. The data hold approximately 200,000 distinct CDR3 sequences, with around two fifths observed a single time. Specimen: blood, either unsorted or a sorted T cell fraction (not recorded which). This TCR derives from a human donor who was either an allogeneic HSCT recipient or a stem cell or donor lymphocyte infusion donor (not recorded which). It is not recorded whose cells these are; they may come from a transplant donor. V and J are TRBV20-1 and TRBJ2-7, with D possibly matching TRBD2 (6 bases). Here the CDR3 DNA reads TGCAGTGCTACAGAGGGGTGGGGAGGCGAGCAGTACTTC. Amino acid sequence: CSATEGWGGEQYF.